Listed below are T cell receptor beta chains from one sample, sequenced in a study of beta chain features in type 1 diabetes. Sequencing used immunoSEQ multiplex PCR; TCRdb keeps in-frame clones, though not all of them. The table has 600,000 or so clones, roughly an eighth seen once. The sample taken for sequencing was naive CD4+ T cells from blood. These receptors were taken from a man aged 25 to 45 with type 1 diabetes. CDR3s include the opening cysteine and the closing phenylalanine or tryptophan.

>TRBJ2-2|13|TRBV19
CAIQGARTGELFF
>TRBJ1-2|13|TRBV5-6
CASSPSPGWGYTF
>TRBJ1-2|16|TRBV7-2
CASSSTYAQEGYGYTF
>TRBJ2-2|16|TRBV18
CASSPQGPKNTGELFF
>TRBJ1-4|16|TRBV25-1
CASSESGTGNNEKLFF
>TRBJ2-2|11|TRBV5-1
CASSGTGELFF
>TRBJ2-2|16|TRBV4-2
CASSRLPGTTTGELFF
>TRBJ2-1|15|TRBV10-3
CAISVVDGTYNEQFF
>TRBJ1-1|14|TRBV4-2
CASSLRTSDTEAFF
>TRBJ1-1|14|TRBV13
CVSSVDRAHTEAFF
>TRBJ1-1|14|TRBV6-1
CASSPGQEVTEAFF
>TRBJ1-1|17|TRBV18
CASSLRRADGVSTEAFF
>TRBJ1-2|14|TRBV5-4
CASSLARVEYGYTF
>TRBJ2-6|21|TRBV5-1
CASSLDGATGRAPSGANVLTF
>TRBJ2-3|15|TRBV27
CASSLRTSGEGSQYF
>TRBJ1-5|16|TRBV27
CASSLKLAGYDQPQHF